The entry below describes one T cell receptor beta chain. Its antigen is not identified. The data were obtained in a study of long-term antiretroviral therapy in people with HIV. Study-wide results and caveats: Even long-term ART left TRB diversity below transplant donor controls, despite gains.

Assay version v3.0 of immunoSEQ was used, and it was run at survey level. Assay used: immunoSEQ multiplex PCR; TCRdb lists only in-frame clones, some missing. The table shows about 29,000 clones, with around 96% occurring only once. This sequence was found in a man between 25 and 39 years old with HIV. The source was unsorted PBMCs, collected 5.3 years after starting antiretroviral therapy.

The CDR3 spells CASSFLGENTEAFF. The CDR3 DNA sequence: TGTGCCAGTAGTTTTTTGGGAGAGAACACTGAAGCTTTCTTT. The V call is TRBV19, the J call TRBJ1-1; D is undetermined. Germline values: CDR1 LNHDA, CDR2 SQIVND (reference sequence). The CDR3 loop spans 14 amino acids. V was cut by 5 bases and J by 1 base, with 11 bases left in between.